The rows below give T cell receptor beta chains drawn from one sample of a study of control samples from healthy donors and cancer patients. Sequencing was performed with immunoSEQ multiplex PCR; in TCRdb, only in-frame clones are kept and a portion is missing. Seen here are 170,000 or so clones, 85% to 95% observed once, and the top ten hold approximately 1.5%. Material: blood. The receptors stem from a woman between 18 and 30 years old in good health. Both conserved end residues are part of each CDR3. A D gene is named only where the DNA matches it firmly. Only part of the rows carry a size: once, few, many, or a class if the clone is expanded.

>-|-|TRBJ1-2|TRBV7-8
TGTGCCAGCAGCTCAAGGGACCTCTCGGTCGGTGGCTACACCTTC
CASSSRDLSVGGYTF
>-|-|TRBJ1-2|TRBV10-2
TGCGCCATAGCAAGGGGGGTTGCCTATGGCTACACCTTC
CAIARGVAYGYTF
>-|-|TRBJ1-1|TRBV5-1
TGCGCCAGCAGCCTCAAGCAGGGCCTCAACACTGAAGCTTTCTTT
CASSLKQGLNTEAFF
>-|-|TRBJ1-5|TRBV4-1
TGCGCCAGCAGCCAAGATGCGGGTCAGCCCCAGCATTTT
CASSQDAGQPQHF
>-|-|TRBJ2-3|TRBV5-1
TGCGCCAGCAAGTGGCAGGGGGGAACAGATACGCAGTATTTT
CASKWQGGTDTQYF
>-|-|TRBJ1-6|TRBV11-2
TGTGCCAGCAGCTTAGGCAACAGCCCTAAGACCTTT
CASSLGNSPKTF
>-|-|TRBJ1-5|TRBV6-4
TGTGCCAGCAGTCCTCAGGGGCAGGTAGGTCAGCCCCAGCATTTT
CASSPQGQVGQPQHF
>once|-|TRBJ2-2|TRBV2
TGTGCCAGCAGTAGTCCTAGATGGACCGGGGAGCTGTTTTTT
CASSSPRWTGELFF
>once|TRBD1|TRBJ1-2|TRBV7-3
TGTGCCAGCAGCCCGGGAGGGGGCTTGAGCTATGGCTACACCTTC
CASSPGGGLSYGYTF
>-|-|TRBJ1-1|TRBV6-5
TGTGCCAGCAGTTACTCGGTGAACACTGAAGCTTTCTTT
CASSYSVNTEAFF
>once|TRBD1|TRBJ2-3|TRBV6-5
TGTGCCAGCAGTCGACAGGGGTGGGCAGATACGCAGTATTTT
CASSRQGWADTQYF
>-|TRBD1|TRBJ2-7|TRBV10-2
TGCGCCAGCAGGGCCGGGACAGGGAGCTCCTACGAGCAGTACTTC
CASRAGTGSSYEQYF
>-|-|TRBJ2-7|TRBV18
TGTGCCAGCTCACAACCGGGACTGGGGACCAACGAGCAGTACTTC
CASSQPGLGTNEQYF
>-|-|TRBJ1-1|TRBV4-2
TGTGCCAGCAGCCAGGGCAGGGTGAAGGCTGAAGCTTTCTTT
CASSQGRVKAEAFF